This T cell receptor beta chain derives from a study of low-dose radiotherapy and immunotherapy resistance in tumors. The wider study: The patients were given nivolumab 240 mg every two weeks and ipilimumab 1 mg/kg every six weeks, through an intravenous route.

First-strand cDNA relied on TRAV- and TRBV-specific primers spanning alpha and beta chains. The TCRs were subjected to amplification over about 20 PCR cycles employing a constant-region primer in conjunction with a V-primer adapter. In TCRdb, the reads were re-called with MiXCR into one record per CDR3 protein. This sample yields approximately 18,000 distinct CDR3 sequences, of which less than 85% are seen a single time; over 10% belongs to the top ten. The receptor was derived from a human donor with advanced metastatic prostate, ovarian, gallbladder or colorectal cancer (not recorded which). This table probably holds off-target reads from a library built for another chain.

The DNA of the CDR3 is TGTGCCAGCAGCCAAGCCCAGGGTGGGGTTTATGGCTACACCTTC. The encoded protein is CASSQAQGGVYGYTF. The J gene is TRBJ1-2, the V gene TRBV14; D perhaps matches TRBD1 (5 bases). The CDR3 has 15 residues. Germline loops: CDR1 SGHDN, CDR2 FVKESK. V lost 1 base to trimming and J lost 5 bases, with 14 bases between them.